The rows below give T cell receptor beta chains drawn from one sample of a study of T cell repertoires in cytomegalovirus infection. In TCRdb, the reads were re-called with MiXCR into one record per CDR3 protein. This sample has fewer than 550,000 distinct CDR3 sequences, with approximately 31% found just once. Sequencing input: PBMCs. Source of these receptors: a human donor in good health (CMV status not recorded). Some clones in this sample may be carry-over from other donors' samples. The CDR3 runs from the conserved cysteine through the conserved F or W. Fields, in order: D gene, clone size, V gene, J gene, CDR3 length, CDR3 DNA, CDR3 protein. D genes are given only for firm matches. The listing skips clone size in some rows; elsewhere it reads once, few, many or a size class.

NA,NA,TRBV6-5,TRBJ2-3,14,TGTGCCAGCCGTGACAATTTCCCCACAGATACGCATTATTTT,CASRDNFPTDTHYF
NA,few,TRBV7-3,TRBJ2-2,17,TGTGCCAGCAGTCCTACAGGAGGGGGGCTGGAGTCCGGGGAGCTGTTTTTT,CASSPTGGGLESGELFF
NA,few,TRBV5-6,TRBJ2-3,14,TGTGCCAGCAGCTTGGTGGACAGCACAGATACGCAGTATTTT,CASSLVDSTDTQYF
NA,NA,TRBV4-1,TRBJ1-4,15,TGCGCCAGCAGCTTACGGCCGCATGGACGTGAAAAACTGTTTTTT,CASSLRPHGREKLFF
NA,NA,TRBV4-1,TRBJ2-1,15,TGCGCCAGCAGCCAAGAAGGGGGCGGGGTTGATGAGCAGTTCTTC,CASSQEGGGVDEQFF
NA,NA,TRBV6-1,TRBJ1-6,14,TGTGCCAGCAGTGAAAGGGTCGCAAATTCACCCCTCCACTTT,CASSERVANSPLHF
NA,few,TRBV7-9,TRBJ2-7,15,TGTGCCAGCAGCTTAGATCCAGGGAACTCCTACGAGCAGTACTTC,CASSLDPGNSYEQYF
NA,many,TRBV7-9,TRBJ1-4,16,TGTGCCAGCAGCTTGTCTTGGACACTAATAGAAGAAAAACTGTTTTTT,CASSLSWTLIEEKLFF
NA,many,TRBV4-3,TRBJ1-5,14,TGCGCCAGCAGCCAAGGACAGGGCAATCAGCCCCAGCATTTT,CASSQGQGNQPQHF
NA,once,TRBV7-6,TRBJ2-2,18,TGTGCCAGCAGCCCGACAGGCGGGCGCGGTGGTGGCACCGGGGAGCTGTTTTTT,CASSPTGGRGGGTGELFF
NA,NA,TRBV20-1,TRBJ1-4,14,TGCAGTGCCGCTGGACAGAACCACAATGAAAAACTGTTTTTT,CSAAGQNHNEKLFF
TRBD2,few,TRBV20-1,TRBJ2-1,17,TGCAGTGCAAAGGGGGTGGATAGCGGGGGCCACCACAATGAGCAGTTCTTC,CSAKGVDSGGHHNEQFF
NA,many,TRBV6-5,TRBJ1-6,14,TGTGCCAGCAGTTCTGAGCTGGATAATTCACCCCTCCACTTT,CASSSELDNSPLHF
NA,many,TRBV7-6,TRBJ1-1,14,TGTGCCAGCAGCTTAGAAGCCCGGGGAACTGAAGCTTTCTTT,CASSLEARGTEAFF
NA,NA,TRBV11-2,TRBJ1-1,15,TGTGCCAGCAGCTTGTGGGGAGGTGAAAACACTGAAGCTTTCTTT,CASSLWGGENTEAFF
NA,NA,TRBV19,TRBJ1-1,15,TGTGCCAGTAGTCCCCGACAGTCTGGGGGGACTGAAGCTTGCTTT,CASSPRQSGGTEACF